This TCR beta chain came from a study of blood T cells in healthy people across ages. As to this clonotype: Its specificity is unknown.

Study outcomes and limitations: Older individuals had lower TCR beta diversity per million T cells (the decline was roughly linear). Estimates of diversity drawn from one million T cells were considered underestimates. Unsorted PBMC input precluded a conclusive naive versus antigen-experienced comparison.

Primers used in a second PCR of roughly 7 to 12 cycles were a sample-barcoded 5' primer and a J-beta primer mix. From the 5' RACE reads, TCRdb called clonotypes with MiXCR, one entry per CDR3 protein. The sample has hundreds of thousands of distinct CDR3 sequences; about 42% are singletons. In each sample, at least 7 million PBMCs were isolated. The receptor was isolated from a man at least 80 years old in good health. The sample consisted of blood.

For the CDR3, the DNA is TGTGCCAGCAGCCTCGGGACTCTGCTCAATGAGCAGTTCTTC. Its protein product is CASSLGTLLNEQFF. This chain uses TRBV7-8 with TRBJ2-1; perhaps TRBD2 as D (6 bases). Deletions cut 5 bases from V and 6 bases from J, with 14 bases between. The CDR3 covers 14 residues. The germline V gene encodes CDR1 SGHVS and CDR2 FQNEAQ. Variable domain in full (rest from reference TRBV7-8 and TRBJ2-1): GAGVSQSPRYKVAKRGQDVALRCDPISGHVSLFWYQQALGQGPEFLTYFQNEAQLDKSGLPSDRFFAERPEGSVSTLKIQRTQQEDSAVYLCASSLGTLLNEQFFGPGTRLTVL.